A selection of T cell receptor beta chains follows, all from one sample in a study of blood T cell repertoires in COVID-19. Here immunoSEQ multiplex PCR was the method, and the copy in TCRdb shows in-frame clones only, minus some. Of roughly 220,000 clones listed, about nine tenths are singletons. The sample consisted of peripheral blood. The source is a man older than 75 with acute or convalescent COVID-19. Both conserved end residues are part of each CDR3. A D gene is named only where the DNA matches it firmly.

j_call,d_call,v_call,cdr3_length,cdr3_aa,cdr3_nt
TRBJ1-6,TRBD1,TRBV10-3,16,CAIKSEAGQGNSPLHF,TGTGCCATCAAGAGCGAGGCTGGACAGGGGAATTCACCCCTCCACTTT
TRBJ2-1,NA,TRBV5-5,16,CASSLAGISSYNEQFF,TGTGCCAGCAGCTTGGCAGGGATTAGCTCCTACAATGAGCAGTTCTTC
TRBJ2-3,TRBD1,TRBV2,13,CASRTGVTDTQYF,TGTGCCAGCCGGACAGGGGTCACAGATACGCAGTATTTT
TRBJ2-2,NA,TRBV7-3,15,CASSLGGLEAGELFF,TGTGCCAGCAGCTTAGGAGGTCTAGAGGCCGGGGAGCTGTTTTTT
TRBJ1-6,NA,TRBV6-5,16,CASSSSPVSYNSPLHF,TGTGCCAGCAGTTCTTCTCCGGTCTCCTATAATTCACCCCTCCACTTT
TRBJ1-2,NA,TRBV18,14,CASSPQEGNYGYTF,TGTGCCAGCTCACCACAGGAGGGGAACTATGGCTACACCTTC
TRBJ1-1,NA,TRBV11-2,15,CASSLAISVNTEAFF,TGTGCCAGCAGCTTAGCGATTTCAGTGAACACTGAAGCTTTCTTT
TRBJ1-2,TRBD1,TRBV4-1,16,CASSQSGQGSNYGYTF,TGCGCCAGCAGCCAAAGTGGACAGGGGTCCAACTATGGCTACACCTTC
TRBJ2-1,TRBD2,TRBV18,15,CASSLGLVSYNEQFF,TGTGCCAGCTCACTGGGACTAGTCTCCTACAATGAGCAGTTCTTC
TRBJ2-1,TRBD2,TRBV18,16,CASSPSLAGGSNEQFF,TGTGCCAGCTCACCCTCTTTGGCGGGAGGGTCCAATGAGCAGTTCTTC
TRBJ2-1,TRBD2,TRBV7-6,15,CASSWTSGNHNEQFF,TGTGCCAGCAGCTGGACTAGCGGGAATCACAATGAGCAGTTCTTC